Listed below are T cell receptor beta chains from one sample, sequenced in a study of blood T cell repertoires in COVID-19. TCRdb's copy holds only in-frame clones and misses some; the assay was immunoSEQ multiplex PCR. The sample includes over 120,000 clones, just under 85% of them seen just once. Source material: PBMCs or T cells enriched from blood (not recorded which). The receptor set was obtained from a man between 45 and 60 years old who had recovered from COVID-19. Each CDR3 is given with its conserved first and last residue. Each record gives: CDR3 DNA, CDR3 protein, D gene, V gene, J gene, clone size. D genes are given only for firm matches. Size is omitted from some rows. Given values are once, few, many or a class for expanded clones.

TGTGCCAGCAGCCAACAGGCTGGTGGAAACACCATATATTTT	CASSQQAGGNTIYF	NA	TRBV14	TRBJ1-3	NA
TGCAGCGTTGACGGGACAGGGTTTGGAAGCGGGGGACTACTCCAGTTCTTC	CSVDGTGFGSGGLLQFF	NA	TRBV29-1	TRBJ2-1	NA
TGCGCCAGCAGCCGGGGACTAGCGGGGAACACCGGGGAGCTGTTTTTT	CASSRGLAGNTGELFF	TRBD2	TRBV4-3	TRBJ2-2	few
TGTGCCAGCACCTCGTTGGGCACTGCATCTTCACCCCTCCACTTT	CASTSLGTASSPLHF	NA	TRBV6-5	TRBJ1-6	NA
TGTGCCAGCAGCCAACCCCGGGACAGGTCTCGGGGGGAGCTGTTTTTT	CASSQPRDRSRGELFF	TRBD1	TRBV7-9	TRBJ2-2	NA
TGTGCCAGCAGCGAGGGACTCTACGAGCAGTACTTC	CASSEGLYEQYF	NA	TRBV5-6	TRBJ2-7	NA
TGCAGCGTTGAAACTGGACAAAAGAAGGGCAACATTCAGTACTTC	CSVETGQKKGNIQYF	NA	TRBV29-1	TRBJ2-4	NA
TGTGCCAGCAGCCGGAGAACAGGGGGGGATGAAAAACTGTTTTTT	CASSRRTGGDEKLFF	TRBD1	TRBV7-2	TRBJ1-4	NA
TGTGCCAGCAGTACCCCCCAGGGGACTAATTCACCCCTCCACTTT	CASSTPQGTNSPLHF	NA	TRBV6-5	TRBJ1-6	NA
TGTGCCAGCAGTTTAACAGGGAGGGGTCAGCCCCAGCATTTT	CASSLTGRGQPQHF	NA	TRBV28	TRBJ1-5	NA
TGTGCCAGCAGCACGGGGGGCGGGACAGGGACCACCGGGGAGCTGTTTTTT	CASSTGGGTGTTGELFF	TRBD1	TRBV7-2	TRBJ2-2	NA
TGTGCCAGCAGCGCGACAGGGGCCAGATACAATGAGCAGTTCTTC	CASSATGARYNEQFF	TRBD1	TRBV3-1/TRBV3-2	TRBJ2-1	NA
TGTGCCAGCAGTGAAAGGGACAGGAACCCCCATCAGCCCCAGCATTTT	CASSERDRNPHQPQHF	TRBD1	TRBV6-1	TRBJ1-5	NA
TGTGCCAGTAGGCCGGGGGGTCCCAGCTATGGCTACACCTTC	CASRPGGPSYGYTF	NA	TRBV19	TRBJ1-2	NA
TGCGCCAGCAGCCAAGCCCCGACAGGGGGCGCACATGGCTACACCTTC	CASSQAPTGGAHGYTF	TRBD1	TRBV4-1	TRBJ1-2	NA
TGTGCCATCAGTGAAGGCGGGGGGGCTAAGAATGAGCAGTTCTTC	CAISEGGGAKNEQFF	TRBD2	TRBV10-3	TRBJ2-1	NA
TGTGCCAGTAGTAGCGGACAGGGGGTCAACTATGGCTACACCTTC	CASSSGQGVNYGYTF	TRBD1	TRBV19	TRBJ1-2	NA
TGTGCCAGCAGCCCGGGACAGGGGGGTTACGAGCAGTACTTC	CASSPGQGGYEQYF	TRBD1	TRBV7-3	TRBJ2-7	NA
TGTGCCTCATACCCGGGGTCCTATCAGCCCCAGCATTTT	CASYPGSYQPQHF	NA	TRBV19	TRBJ1-5	NA
TGTGCCAGCAGCTTATGGCTAGCGGGGGGCCCCCTCTCCTACAATGAGCAGTTCTTC	CASSLWLAGGPLSYNEQFF	TRBD2	TRBV7-2	TRBJ2-1	NA
TGTGCCAGCAGCTATAGCGGGGGGCATAGCACAGATACGCAGTATTTT	CASSYSGGHSTDTQYF	TRBD2	TRBV11-2	TRBJ2-3	few
TGCGCCAGCAGCCCCGGGACAGGAATTTACGAGCAGTACTTC	CASSPGTGIYEQYF	TRBD1	TRBV4-3	TRBJ2-7	NA
TGTGCCAGCAGTTACCACGGCGTCCCGGGGACCTACGAGCAGTACTTC	CASSYHGVPGTYEQYF	NA	TRBV6-5	TRBJ2-7	NA
TGTGCCAGCAGACCAGAAAGGGGGAACACTGAAGCTTTCTTT	CASRPERGNTEAFF	NA	TRBV7-9	TRBJ1-1	NA
TGTGCCTGGTTACAGGGCAATTCACCCCTCCACTTT	CAWLQGNSPLHF	NA	TRBV30	TRBJ1-6	NA
TGTGCCAGCAGCGTAGATCATAATCAGCCCCAGCATTTT	CASSVDHNQPQHF	NA	TRBV9	TRBJ1-5	NA
TGCAGTGCTAGTCGCCTAGCGGGGTATACAGATACGCAGTATTTT	CSASRLAGYTDTQYF	TRBD2	TRBV20-1	TRBJ2-3	NA
TGTGCCAGCAGTTACTCGATCGGTGGGACTCCGTCCTACGAGCAGTACTTC	CASSYSIGGTPSYEQYF	NA	TRBV6-2/TRBV6-3	TRBJ2-7	NA
TGTGCCAGCAGCCAACAGGGGGCCGGTGGCTACACCTTC	CASSQQGAGGYTF	TRBD1	TRBV4-2	TRBJ1-2	NA